The 24 T cell receptor beta chains below were found in one sample sequenced in a study of blood T cell repertoires in COVID-19. TCRdb's copy holds only in-frame clones and misses some; the assay was immunoSEQ multiplex PCR. This sample has over 120,000 clones, with roughly 85% found just once. Specimen: PBMCs or T cells enriched from blood (not recorded which). The receptors shown here come from a woman between 50 and 59 years old who had recovered from COVID-19.

The V and J genes are TRBV2 and TRBJ1-2; perhaps TRBD1 as D (5 bases). V was pared by 8 bases and J by 7 bases, with 17 bases between. This CDR3 has 13 residues. Germline values: CDR1 SNHLY, CDR2 FYNNEI. CDR3 nucleotides: TGTGCCAGCGACAGTCGAGTAACGGGTGGCTACACCTTC. Protein sequence: CASDSRVTGGYTF.

The J gene is TRBJ1-4, the V gene TRBV27; 8 positions agree with TRBD1. CDR1 and CDR2 from the germline V gene are MNHEY and SMNVEV (reference sequence). CDR3 length equals 15 residues. Trimming at V came to 4 bases and at J to 4 bases, leaving 5 bases not matched to a gene. CDR3 sequence reads: CASSYLTGGNEKLFF. The CDR3 nucleotides are TGTGCCAGCAGTTACCTAACAGGGGGTAATGAAAAACTGTTTTTT. Drawing the rest from reference TRBV27 and TRBJ1-4, the complete variable domain is EAQVTQNPRYLITVTGKKLTVTCSQNMNHEYMSWYRQDPGLGLRQIYYSMNVEVTDKGDVPEGYKVSRKEKRNFPLILESPSPNQTSLYFCASSYLTGGNEKLFFGSGTQLSVL.

For this clone: The junction departs from germline at one end; a sequencing error may be responsible. This chain uses TRBV10-1 with TRBJ1-1; possibly TRBD1 for D (5 bases). This CDR3 has 13 amino acids. Germline V gives CDR1 WNHNN, CDR2 SYGVQD (reference sequence). The CDR3 loop is CASSGGLTTGAFF. In DNA, the CDR3 is TGCGCCAGCAGTGGGGGACTGACGACTGGAGCTTTCTTT.

The chain carries TRBV5-1 and TRBJ2-1; TRBD2 matches at 7 bases. V lost 4 bases and J lost 4; bases outside the gene matches: 8. Germline V gene sequence: CDR1 SGHRS, CDR2 YFSETQ. The CDR3 runs to 15 residues. The CDR3 DNA reads TGCGCCAGCAGCCCCGTGGATAGCGGGTACAATGAGCAGTTCTTC. Protein: CASSPVDSGYNEQFF.

The CDR3 protein is CAWNSGTGVEKLFF. CDR3 in DNA: TGTGCCTGGAACTCGGGGACAGGGGTCGAAAAACTGTTTTTT. The rearrangement links TRBV30 to TRBJ1-4; 10 bases align to TRBD1. This CDR3 has 14 amino acids. Losses at the gene ends were 4 bases for V and 8 bases for J; bases not matched to a gene: 7. Germline lookup yields CDR1 GTSNPN and CDR2 SVGIG (reference sequence). The variable domain in full, with the rest retrieved from reference TRBV30 and TRBJ1-4, is SQTIHQWPATLVQPVGSPLSLECTVEGTSNPNLYWYRQAAGRGLQLLFYSVGIGQISSEVPQNLSASRPQDRQFILSSKKLLLSDSGFYLCAWNSGTGVEKLFFGSGTQLSVL.

The chain combines TRBV6-5 with TRBJ1-1; no clear D. Trimming stripped 2 bases from V and 1 base from J, with 8 bases between. Germline CDR1 is MNHEY and CDR2 is SVGAGI. This CDR3 is 14 amino acids long. The CDR3 reads CASSYAGQNTEAFF. The CDR3 nucleotides are TGTGCCAGCAGTTACGCAGGCCAGAACACTGAAGCTTTCTTT.

The chain employs TRBV18 and TRBJ1-1; 8 nucleotides line up with TRBD1. The CDR3 has 14 amino acids. V lost 6 bases and J lost 4; bases outside the gene matches: 7. The germline CDR1 and CDR2 sequences are KGHSH and LQKENI. The CDR3, as DNA: TGTGCCAGCTCGTCGACAGGGGCGGGCACTGAAGCTTTCTTT. It yields the protein CASSSTGAGTEAFF.

The rearrangement uses TRBV6-1 and TRBJ2-1; 7 positions agree with TRBD2. The CDR3 is 14 residues long. Germline CDR1 reads MNHNS; CDR2 reads SASEGT. The ends lost 2 bases at V and 10 bases at J; junction bases unmatched: 8. The CDR3 nucleotides are TGTGCCAGCAGTGAAATGATGACTAGCCTCGAGCAGTTCTTC. Translated: CASSEMMTSLEQFF.

The V gene is TRBV18, the J gene TRBJ2-5; 12 nucleotides match TRBD2. With 3 bases clipped from V and 1 base from J, the junction kept 3 bases outside the gene matches. CDR3 length equals 16 residues. Germline CDR1 and CDR2: KGHSH and LQKENI. CDR3 bases: TGTGCCAGCTCACCTCTGACTAGCGGGGGCCAAGAGACCCAGTACTTC. It is translated as CASSPLTSGGQETQYF.

The chain links TRBV9 to TRBJ1-5; D is possibly TRBD1 (6 bases). This CDR3 is built from 15 residues. The germline V gene has CDR1 SGDLS and CDR2 YYNGEE. Trimming took 4 bases from V and 4 from J, leaving 15 bases between them. The DNA of the CDR3 is TGTGCCAGCAGCACCGGAGGACAGAAGAATCAGCCCCAGCATTTT. Translation gives CASSTGGQKNQPQHF.

This chain links TRBV7-8 with TRBJ1-5; 7 nucleotides agree with TRBD1. The CDR3 is 14 residues long. Germline trimming cut 5 bases from V and 7 bases from J; bases unmatched to any gene: 8. The germline CDR1 and CDR2 sequences are SGHVS and FQNEAQ. CDR3: CASSPIDRDQPQHF. The CDR3, as DNA: TGTGCCAGCAGCCCGATCGACAGGGACCAGCCCCAGCATTTT.

V and J are TRBV7-2 and TRBJ2-5, with D possibly being TRBD2 (5 bases). The V end lost 3 bases, the J end lost 5 bases, and 13 bases lay between the germline ends. Looked up from germline, CDR1 is SGHTA and CDR2 is FQGNSA. The length of the CDR3 is 14 residues. CDR3 nucleotide sequence: TGTGCCAGCAGCTTTCCGGATCGAGGGGAGACCCAGTACTTC. Protein sequence: CASSFPDRGETQYF.

This chain links TRBV9 with TRBJ1-5, with 7 bases fitting TRBD1. The CDR3 covers 15 residues. CDR1 and CDR2 from the germline V gene are SGDLS and YYNGEE. The V and J ends lost 4 bases and 2 bases, in that order; junction bases with no gene match: 6. CDR3 nucleotides: TGTGCCAGCAGCTCGACAGGGAAGGGCAATCAGCCCCAGCATTTT. It encodes CASSSTGKGNQPQHF.

CDR3 amino acids: CASSSQRTGGALNEKLFF. CDR3 coding DNA: TGTGCCAGCAGTTCTCAAAGGACAGGGGGGGCACTTAATGAAAAACTGTTTTTT. The chain combines TRBV28 with TRBJ1-4, with TRBD1 matching over 10 bases. J lost 4 bases, V lost 4 bases, and 12 bases had no gene match. This CDR3 has 18 residues. Germline values: CDR1 MDHEN, CDR2 SYDVKM.

A single count supports this clone. The chain joins TRBV4-2 to TRBJ2-1; D is possibly TRBD1 (5 bases). The germline V gene has CDR1 LGHNA and CDR2 YNFKEQ. The CDR3 contains 15 residues. Trimming took 0 bases from V and 1 from J, leaving 7 bases between them. In nucleotides, the CDR3 is TGTGCCAGCAGCCAAGATAAGGGGTCCTACAATGAGCAGTTCTTC. Its protein is CASSQDKGSYNEQFF.

The chain joins TRBV7-9 to TRBJ2-2, with D unresolved. This CDR3 comprises 13 residues. Germline V gene lookup returns CDR1 SEHNR and CDR2 FQNEAQ (reference sequence). Trimming pared 0 bases from V and 3 bases from J, leaving 2 bases between. CDR3 in DNA: TGTGCCAGCAGCTTAGCCGACACCGGGGAGCTGTTTTTT. Encoded protein: CASSLADTGELFF.

The genes are TRBV5-1 and TRBJ1-6; D is possibly TRBD1 (5 bases). Trimming cost V 0 bases and J 6 bases, with 10 bases left between them. Germline CDR1 and CDR2: SGHRS and YFSETQ. The CDR3 spans 15 residues. The CDR3 nucleotides are TGCGCCAGCAGCTTGGAGGCAGGGATTAATTCACCCCTCCACTTT. Translating it yields CASSLEAGINSPLHF. Complete variable domain (other parts from reference TRBV5-1 and TRBJ1-6): KAGVTQTPRYLIKTRGQQVTLSCSPISGHRSVSWYQQTPGQGLQFLFEYFSETQRNKGNFPGRFSGRQFSNSRSEMNVSTLELGDSALYLCASSLEAGINSPLHFGNGTRLTVT.

The V gene is TRBV6-5, the J gene TRBJ2-7; TRBD1 agrees at 8 bases. V trimming: 6 bases; J trimming: 1 base; junction bases outside the gene matches: 5. The germline gives CDR1 MNHEY, CDR2 SVGAGI. CDR3 length: 14 residues. This chain's CDR3 is CASRGTGWSYEQYF. DNA for the CDR3: TGTGCCAGCAGGGGGACAGGATGGTCCTACGAGCAGTACTTC.

The chain couples TRBV9 to TRBJ1-2; D is possibly TRBD1 (5 bases). Trimming pared 3 bases from V and 0 bases from J, leaving 15 bases between. The CDR3 runs to 16 residues. The germline V gene has CDR1 SGDLS and CDR2 YYNGEE. CDR3 in DNA: TGTGCCAGCAGCGCAACCGGGACTCCTACTAACTATGGCTACACCTTC. Its protein product is CASSATGTPTNYGYTF.

The rearrangement uses TRBV11-3 and TRBJ2-5; D ambiguous. Trimming stripped 5 bases from V and 3 bases from J, with 10 bases between. The CDR3 is 13 residues long. Germline-derived CDR1 and CDR2 are SGHNT and YENEEA. This chain's CDR3 is CASSRGSEETQYF. The CDR3 nucleotides read TGTGCCAGCAGCCGAGGATCCGAAGAGACCCAGTACTTC.

In nucleotides, the CDR3 is TGTGCCAGCAGCCACCCCCCAGGCACAGGGACGTACACCGGGGAGCTGTTTTTT. This encodes CASSHPPGTGTYTGELFF. V is TRBV3-1 (or the pseudogene TRBV3-2) and J is TRBJ2-2; tentatively, D is TRBD1 (6 bases). Trimming stripped 3 bases from V and 3 bases from J, with 20 bases between. Per germline, CDR1 LGHDT and CDR2 YNNKEL (reference sequence). The CDR3 is 18 amino acids.

The genes are TRBV19 and TRBJ1-3; D may be TRBD1 (5 bases). Germline CDR1 LNHDA, CDR2 SQIVND (reference sequence). Trimming cost V 7 bases and J 0 bases, with 10 bases left between them. There are 14 residues in the CDR3. CDR3 sequence reads: CASTTESSGNTIYF. CDR3 DNA: TGTGCCAGTACGACAGAGAGCTCTGGAAACACCATATATTTT.

The genes are TRBV5-1 and TRBJ1-4; D is unclear. CDR3 length: 15 amino acids. V gave up 2 bases and J gave up 8 bases, with 16 bases separating them. Germline V gene sequence: CDR1 SGHRS, CDR2 YFSETQ. CDR3 bases: TGCGCCAGCAGCTTTAGCGGGCGGGTTGAGGAAAAACTGTTTTTT. Translated: CASSFSGRVEEKLFF.

CDR3 protein: CASSLGGAGNTIYF. In DNA form, the CDR3 reads TGTGCCAGCAGTTTGGGGGGTGCCGGAAACACCATATATTTT. This chain connects TRBV6-6 to TRBJ1-3, with a weak D call TRBD1 (5 bases). This CDR3 comprises 14 residues. The germline gives CDR1 MNHNY, CDR2 SVGAGI (reference sequence). Deletions cut 4 bases from V and 4 bases from J, with 11 bases between.